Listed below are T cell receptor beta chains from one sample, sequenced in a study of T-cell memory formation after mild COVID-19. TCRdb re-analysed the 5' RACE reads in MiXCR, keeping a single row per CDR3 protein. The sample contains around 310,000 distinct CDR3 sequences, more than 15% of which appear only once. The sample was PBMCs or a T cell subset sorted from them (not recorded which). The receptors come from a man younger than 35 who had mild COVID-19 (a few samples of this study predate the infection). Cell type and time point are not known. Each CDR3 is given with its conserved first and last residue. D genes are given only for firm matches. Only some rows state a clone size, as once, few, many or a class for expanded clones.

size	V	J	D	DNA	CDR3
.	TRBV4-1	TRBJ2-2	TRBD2	TGCGCCAGCAGCCCCGGACTAGCGGGGTTTTCAGTCGACGCCGGGGAGCTGTTTTTT	CASSPGLAGFSVDAGELFF
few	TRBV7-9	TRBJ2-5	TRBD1	TGTGCCAGCAGCCTAGTTAGAGGACAGGGGCAAGAGACCCAGTACTTC	CASSLVRGQGQETQYF
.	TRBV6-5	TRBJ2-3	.	TGTGCCAGCAGTCACGTGGGCACAGATACGCAGTATTTT	CASSHVGTDTQYF
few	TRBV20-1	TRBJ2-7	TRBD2	TGCAGTGCTAGGGGCGGGGCAGCGGGGATCTACGAGCAGTACTTC	CSARGGAAGIYEQYF
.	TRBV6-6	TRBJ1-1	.	TGTGCCAGCAGCACCGGGGGACGGGGGGTACCTGAAGCTTTCTTT	CASSTGGRGVPEAFF
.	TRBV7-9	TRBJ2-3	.	TGTGCCAGCAGCTTCCGCTTCGATACGCAGTATTTT	CASSFRFDTQYF
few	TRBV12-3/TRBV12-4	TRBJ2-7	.	TGTGCCAGCAGTTTAGGAGGCGAGAGTCTCTACGAGCAGTACTTC	CASSLGGESLYEQYF
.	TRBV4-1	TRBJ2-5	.	TGCGCCAGCAGCCAAGTTTTGAGCCGGGGAGAGACCCAGTACTTC	CASSQVLSRGETQYF
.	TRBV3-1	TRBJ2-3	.	TGTGCCAGCAGCCGGTTGGGCGGAGATACGCAGTATTTT	CASSRLGGDTQYF
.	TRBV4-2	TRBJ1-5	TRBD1	TGTGCCAGCAGCGCTGGACAGGGGCGGGGAGTGGGTCAGCCCCAGCATTTT	CASSAGQGRGVGQPQHF
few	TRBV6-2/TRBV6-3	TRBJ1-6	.	TGTGCCAGCAGCCCCGGGACCTGGGGTTCACCCCTCCACTTT	CASSPGTWGSPLHF
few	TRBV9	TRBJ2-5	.	TGTGCCAGCAGCGCGACAGTCACAGAGACCCAGTACTTC	CASSATVTETQYF
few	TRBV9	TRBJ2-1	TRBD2	TGTGCCAGCAGCTTCGAGACTAGCGGGGATGAGCAGTTCTTC	CASSFETSGDEQFF
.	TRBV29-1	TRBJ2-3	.	TGCAGCGGGTGGGAAGGCACAGATACGCAGTATTTT	CSGWEGTDTQYF
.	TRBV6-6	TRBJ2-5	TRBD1	TGTGCCAGCGGCCGGGACAGCCAAGAGACCCAGTACTTC	CASGRDSQETQYF
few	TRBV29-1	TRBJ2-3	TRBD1	TGCAGCGTCGCCTGGGACAGGGGGACAGATACGCAGTATTTT	CSVAWDRGTDTQYF
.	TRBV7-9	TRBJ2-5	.	TGTGCCAGCAGCCCCGGGACGGAACAAGAGACCCAGTACTTC	CASSPGTEQETQYF
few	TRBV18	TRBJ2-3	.	TGTGCCAGCTCACCGAGGGCTTCCCTTTCAGATACGCAGTATTTT	CASSPRASLSDTQYF
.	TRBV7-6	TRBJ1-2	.	TGTGCCAGCAGCTTAGGGTCCCTTGGGGACTATGGCTACACCTTC	CASSLGSLGDYGYTF
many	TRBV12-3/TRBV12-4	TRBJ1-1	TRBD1	TGTGCCAGCACCCGAGGGGGGACAGGGGCGATGAACACTGAAGCTTTCTTT	CASTRGGTGAMNTEAFF
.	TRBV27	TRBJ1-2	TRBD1	TGTGCCAGCAGTTCCCGCGCAGGGGGCGCATCTTTCTATGGCTACACCTTC	CASSSRAGGASFYGYTF
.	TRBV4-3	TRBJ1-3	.	TGCGCCAGCAGCCAAGTCTCGTCCCGATCTGGAAACACCATATATTTT	CASSQVSSRSGNTIYF
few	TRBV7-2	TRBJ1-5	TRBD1	TGTGCCAGCAGCTTCTATGGGGGGAGGGACAGTAATCAGCCCCAGCATTTT	CASSFYGGRDSNQPQHF
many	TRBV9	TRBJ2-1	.	TGTGCCAGCAGCGTGAGCGGTAGCTCCTACAATGAGCAGTTCTTC	CASSVSGSSYNEQFF
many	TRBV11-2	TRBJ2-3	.	TGTGCCAGCAGAGACCGAACAGATACGCAGTATTTT	CASRDRTDTQYF
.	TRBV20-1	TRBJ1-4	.	TGCAGTGCTAGACAGGGTAATGAAAAACTGTTTTTT	CSARQGNEKLFF
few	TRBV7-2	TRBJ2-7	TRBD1	TGTGCCAGCAGCTCGATCGACAGGGCCTACGAGCAGTACTTC	CASSSIDRAYEQYF
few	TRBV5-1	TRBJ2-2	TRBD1	TGCGCCAGCAGGGAATTGACAGGGGGTACCGGGGAGCTGTTTTTT	CASRELTGGTGELFF
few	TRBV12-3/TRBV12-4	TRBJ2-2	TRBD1	TGTGCCACATCTCGACAGGGGGACACCGGGGAGCTGTTTTTT	CATSRQGDTGELFF
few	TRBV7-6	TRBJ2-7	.	TGTGCCAGCAGCTTAGCGAGCAGGGAGAGGACCTACGAGCAGTACTTC	CASSLASRERTYEQYF
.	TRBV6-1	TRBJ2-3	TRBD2	TGTGCCAGCATTCGGCTAGCGGGGGGGGCTTTCACAGATACGCAGTATTTT	CASIRLAGGAFTDTQYF
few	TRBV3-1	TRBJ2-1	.	TGTGCCAGCAGCCTTCAACAGGGGGGGGAGCAGTTCTTC	CASSLQQGGEQFF
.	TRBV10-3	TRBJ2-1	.	TGTGCCATCAGACCAACTTCCGGGACAGAGCAGTTCTTC	CAIRPTSGTEQFF
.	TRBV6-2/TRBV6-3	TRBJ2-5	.	TGTGCCAGCAGTTATCGGGGGAGAGATGAGACCCAGTACTTC	CASSYRGRDETQYF
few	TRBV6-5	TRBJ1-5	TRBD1	TGTGCCAGCAGTTCCGGACAGGGAGGTAGCAATCAGCCCCAGCATTTT	CASSSGQGGSNQPQHF
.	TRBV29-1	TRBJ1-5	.	TGCAGCGTTGTATTCCGTGGCACCGGGGATTCGACCCAGCATTTT	CSVVFRGTGDSTQHF
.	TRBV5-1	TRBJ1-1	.	TGCGCCAGCAAAGCTGCCATGAACACTGAAGCTTTCTTT	CASKAAMNTEAFF
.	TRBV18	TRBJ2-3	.	TGTGCCAGCTCCCCTGCCGGACAGTCCACAGATACGCAGTATTTT	CASSPAGQSTDTQYF
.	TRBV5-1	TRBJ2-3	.	TGCGCCAGCAGCCCCGGCACGGGGGCCTTCACAGATACGCAGTATTTT	CASSPGTGAFTDTQYF
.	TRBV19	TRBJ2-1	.	TGTGCCAGTAGGCCCTCTTCGGCAGACTACAATGAGCAGTTCTTC	CASRPSSADYNEQFF